A single sample gave rise to the 23 T cell receptor beta chains below, sequenced in a study of cytomegalovirus exposure and HLA in healthy donors. Researchers ran the PCR with 60 Vbeta and 13 Jbeta primers. Repertoires were generated with immunoSEQ multiplex PCR, while TCRdb's copy carries only in-frame clones and drops some. The sample has roughly 60,000 clones, roughly 80% seen once. Material for sequencing was PBMCs. The receptors shown here come from a man aged 25 to 45 in good health and CMV-seronegative.

CDR3 protein: CASSEQRQGVISYEQYF. The CDR3 DNA reads as TGTGCCAGCAGTGAACAAAGACAGGGGGTTATTTCCTACGAGCAGTACTTC. The V gene is TRBV6-1, the J gene TRBJ2-7; TRBD1 agrees at 9 bases. CDR1 is MNHNS and CDR2 is SASEGT in the germline V gene. Unmatched junction bases numbered 9, after V lost 2 bases and J lost 1 base. The CDR3 contains 17 residues.

This clone has just one count. V gene TRBV4-3 combines with J gene TRBJ2-5; 8 nucleotides match TRBD2. Per germline, CDR1 LGHNA and CDR2 YSLEER. The V gene end was trimmed by 5 bases and the J gene end by 2 bases; junction bases not matched to a gene: 7. The CDR3 runs to 15 residues. DNA for the CDR3: TGCGCCAGCAGCTTTGGACTAGCCGTACAAGAGACCCAGTACTTC. Residues: CASSFGLAVQETQYF.

This clone was counted once. The chain has TRBV9 and TRBJ1-5, with unresolved D. This CDR3 comprises 13 residues. Trimming stripped 0 bases from V and 3 bases from J, with 4 bases between. Looked up from germline, CDR1 is SGDLS and CDR2 is YYNGEE. The CDR3 nucleotides read TGTGCCAGCAGCGTAGGCGACAATCAGCCCCAGCATTTT. It codes for CASSVGDNQPQHF.

The chain combines TRBV11-3 with TRBJ2-1; D is possibly TRBD1 (6 bases). The germline CDR1 and CDR2 sequences are SGHNT and YENEEA. The V end was cut by 5 bases, the J end by 4 bases, with 21 bases between. The CDR3 sequence is 17 residues long. The DNA of the CDR3 is TGTGCCAGCAGCCCCCGCTTAGGGACACCCCAATACAATGAGCAGTTCTTC. Its protein is CASSPRLGTPQYNEQFF.

The chain uses TRBV7-2 and TRBJ2-1; 8 bases fit TRBD2. The ends lost 1 base at V and 4 bases at J; junction bases unmatched: 3. The V gene's germline CDR1 is SGHTA and CDR2 FQGNSA. CDR3 length: 15 amino acids. The CDR3 loop reads CASSLERGSYNEQFF. CDR3 sequence (DNA): TGTGCCAGCAGCTTAGAGCGGGGGTCTTACAATGAGCAGTTCTTC.

V is TRBV7-3 and J is TRBJ2-5; the D gene is possibly TRBD1 (6 bases). The germline V and J ends were trimmed by 2 bases and 7 bases, with 11 bases remaining between them. Germline loops: CDR1 SGHTA, CDR2 FQGTGA. The CDR3 loop spans 13 amino acids. The CDR3 spells CASSLGGTGTQYF. Here the CDR3 DNA reads TGTGCCAGCAGCTTAGGGGGCACGGGGACCCAGTACTTC.

The rearrangement uses TRBV6-5 and TRBJ1-1; a weak D match, TRBD1 (6 bases). Trimming took 9 bases from V and 0 from J, leaving 14 bases between them. The CDR3 runs to 14 residues. Germline V gene data show CDR1 as MNHEY and CDR2 as SVGAGI. CDR3: CASEGGGLNTEAFF. The CDR3 DNA is TGTGCCAGTGAAGGGGGGGGCTTGAACACTGAAGCTTTCTTT.

The chain couples TRBV25-1 to TRBJ1-4, with a weak D call TRBD1 (6 bases). The CDR3 length is 14 residues. Between the trimmed V and J ends, which lost 2 bases and 7 bases, there was a span of 11 bases. Looked up from germline, CDR1 is MGHDK and CDR2 is SYGVNS. Written as DNA, the CDR3 is TGTGCCAGCAGTGAAAAGGGGGGGGGTGAAAAACTGTTTTTT. Encoded protein: CASSEKGGGEKLFF.

This chain uses TRBV7-3 with TRBJ2-5; 10 bases align to TRBD1. The closer fit of TRBJ2-7 to the DNA end suggests the J call may be wrong. Germline V gene sequence: CDR1 SGHTA, CDR2 FQGTGA. The CDR3 sequence is 14 residues long. The CDR3 nucleotides are TGTGCCAGCAGCTCCGGGACAGGGGAGGCCGAGCAGTACTTC. Its protein product is CASSSGTGEAEQYF.

The rearrangement links TRBV7-3 to TRBJ2-3; unclear D gene. The CDR3 consists of 14 residues. V was cut by 2 bases and J by 1 base, with 7 bases left in between. Germline lookup yields CDR1 SGHTA and CDR2 FQGTGA. This CDR3 reads CASSLDGGTDTQYF. The CDR3 DNA sequence: TGTGCCAGCAGCTTAGACGGAGGCACAGATACGCAGTATTTT.

The chain carries TRBV9 and TRBJ2-7; weak D call: TRBD1 (6 bases). The V end was cut by 4 bases, the J end by 6 bases, with 14 bases between. Per the germline V gene, CDR1 is SGDLS and CDR2 is YYNGEE. The CDR3 is made up of 13 amino acids. In DNA form, the CDR3 reads TGTGCCAGCAGCCCCGATCAAGGGGGCGAGCAGTACTTC. This encodes CASSPDQGGEQYF.

This chain uses TRBV2 with TRBJ2-5; TRBD2 matches 7 bases. The CDR3 contains 16 residues. CDR1 is SNHLY, CDR2 FYNNEI, per germline. V dropped 1 base and J dropped 4; count of bases not matched to a gene: 9. The chain's CDR3 is CASSEGLAVWGETQYF. The CDR3 DNA reads as TGTGCCAGCAGTGAAGGGCTAGCGGTCTGGGGAGAGACCCAGTACTTC.

The V gene is TRBV7-2, the J gene TRBJ1-2, with 7 positions matching TRBD1. Germline loops: CDR1 SGHTA, CDR2 FQGNSA. This CDR3 spans 14 amino acids. The trim removed 3 bases at V and 4 bases at J, leaving 5 bases unmatched. This CDR3 reads CASSFQGGVYGYTF. CDR3 DNA: TGTGCCAGCAGCTTCCAGGGGGGAGTCTATGGCTACACCTTC.

This clone was counted a single time. The chain combines TRBV2 with TRBJ1-2, with 9 nucleotides matching TRBD1. CDR1 is SNHLY and CDR2 is FYNNEI in the germline V gene. The CDR3 totals 14 residues. The junction had 11 bases not matched to a gene; V was cut back by 9 bases and J by 6 bases. In DNA form, the CDR3 reads TGTGCCAGTGCGCCGGGACAGGGTTTACATGGCTACACCTTC. It specifies CASAPGQGLHGYTF. The full variable domain, in which reference TRBV2 and TRBJ1-2 provide the parts outside the CDR3, is EPEVTQTPSHQVTQMGQEVILRCVPISNHLYFYWYRQILGQKVEFLVSFYNNEISEKSEIFDDQFSVERPDGSNFTLKIRSTKLEDSAMYFCASAPGQGLHGYTFGSGTRLTVV.

The rearrangement joins TRBV27 to TRBJ2-7, with D perhaps TRBD1 (6 bases). Per the germline V gene, CDR1 is MNHEY and CDR2 is SMNVEV (reference sequence). Trimming took 6 bases from V and 7 from J, leaving 19 bases between them. The CDR3 totals 14 residues. CDR3 sequence reads: CASSRGPSNGEQYF. Written as DNA, the CDR3 is TGTGCCAGCAGCAGGGGACCGTCTAACGGGGAGCAGTACTTC.

V gene TRBV7-2 combines with J gene TRBJ1-5; D remains ambiguous. V gave up 7 bases and J gave up 5 bases, with 6 bases separating them. Germline V gene sequence: CDR1 SGHTA, CDR2 FQGNSA. CDR3 size: 11 residues. The CDR3 region is CASTLDQPQHF. The CDR3, as DNA: TGTGCCAGCACCCTAGATCAGCCCCAGCATTTT.

This clone has only one observation. The genes are TRBV21-1 and TRBJ2-5; the DNA was not compared with TRBD1, the D call given in the table. TRBV21-1 is an annotated pseudogene. The CDR3 loop spans 15 amino acids. The CDR3 DNA reads as TGTGCCAGCAGCAAAGTTAGGGGACAGGGGGAGACCCAGTACTTC. Translated, it gives CASSKVRGQGETQYF.

The chain has TRBV14 and TRBJ2-3; TRBD1 is a possible D gene (5 bases). Germline loops: CDR1 SGHDN, CDR2 FVKESK. Between the trimmed V and J ends, which lost 5 bases and 4 bases, there was a span of 16 bases. This CDR3 region has 15 residues. Written as DNA, the CDR3 is TGTGCCAGCAGCGCCGGAATCAGACAGTCAGATACGCAGTATTTT. Translated, it gives CASSAGIRQSDTQYF.

The chain is built from TRBV4-1 and TRBJ1-2; D gene ambiguous. Germline V gene data show CDR1 as MGHRA and CDR2 as YSYEKL. This CDR3 spans 15 amino acids. Trimming took 0 bases from V and 1 from J, leaving 9 bases between them. The CDR3 DNA is TGCGCCAGCAGCCAAGATGCCGGGAATAACTATGGCTACACCTTC. It is translated as CASSQDAGNNYGYTF.

The chain combines TRBV11-1 with TRBJ2-7, with D possibly matching TRBD1 (5 bases). V was trimmed by 4 bases and J by 0 bases, leaving 13 bases between them. This CDR3 has 15 residues. CDR1 is SGHAT, CDR2 FQDESV, per germline (reference sequence). As DNA, the CDR3 is TGTGCCAGCAGCTCGTGGGGCCTGAGCTCCTACGAGCAGTACTTC. Translated: CASSSWGLSSYEQYF.

The V gene is TRBV7-2, the J gene TRBJ2-5, with D possibly matching TRBD2 (7 bases). The V gene's germline CDR1 is SGHTA and CDR2 FQGNSA. CDR3 size: 15 residues. Trimming shortened V by 8 bases and J by 5 bases, and 21 bases separated the two germline ends. The CDR3, as DNA: TGTGCCAGCTGTCCTGGGGGGGCAGGGTTGGAGACCCAGTACTTC. Protein: CASCPGGAGLETQYF.

The chain carries TRBV6-5 and TRBJ1-5; D is undetermined. Trimming pared 0 bases from V and 4 bases from J, leaving 4 bases between. Germline lookup yields CDR1 MNHEY and CDR2 SVGAGI. The CDR3 spans 13 residues. For the CDR3, the DNA is TGTGCCAGCAGTTACTCGCGGAATCAGCCCCAGCATTTT. Protein sequence: CASSYSRNQPQHF.

The V call is TRBV5-1, the J call TRBJ2-7, with 9 positions matching TRBD2. This CDR3 has 16 amino acids. V lost 2 bases to trimming and J lost 1 base; unmatched junction nucleotides: 7. Looked up from germline, CDR1 is SGHRS and CDR2 is YFSETQ. The CDR3 region has the DNA TGCGCCAGCAGCTTCTCGGCTAGCGGGACTTCCTACGAGCAGTACTTC. Amino acid sequence: CASSFSASGTSYEQYF.